The 19 T cell receptor beta chains below come from one sample, sequenced in a study of blood T cell repertoires in COVID-19. The protocol was immunoSEQ multiplex PCR, while the TCRdb copy is restricted to in-frame clones and leaves out a portion. Counted here are about 140,000 clones, over 75% occurring once; the ten biggest clones make up roughly 3.8%. Sequenced: PBMCs or T cells enriched from blood (not recorded which). These receptors all come from a man aged 45 to 65 in a cohort exposed to, infected with or recovered from COVID-19 (not recorded which).

This clone has just one count. This rearrangement joins TRBV18 to TRBJ1-5, with 9 bases matching TRBD1. Germline V gene lookup returns CDR1 KGHSH and CDR2 LQKENI. This CDR3 region has 15 residues. The trim removed 4 bases at V and 8 bases at J, leaving 9 bases unmatched. CDR3: CASSHPGTGQEPQHF. The CDR3 bases are TGTGCCAGCTCACACCCCGGGACAGGGCAGGAGCCCCAGCATTTT.

V and J are TRBV6-2 or TRBV6-3 and TRBJ1-2; no reliable D call. The germline gives CDR1 MNHEY, CDR2 SVGEGT. This CDR3 region has 14 residues. V lost 5 bases to trimming and J lost 1 base, with 11 bases between them. The CDR3 sequence is CASSPEGGNYGYTF. As DNA, the CDR3 is TGTGCCAGCAGTCCCGAAGGAGGTAACTATGGCTACACCTTC.

V gene TRBV28 combines with J gene TRBJ2-7; 9 bases line up with TRBD1. The junction had 6 bases not matched to a gene; V was cut back by 6 bases and J by 0 bases. This CDR3 spans 15 amino acids. Per the germline V gene, CDR1 is MDHEN and CDR2 is SYDVKM. CDR3 in DNA: TGTGCCAGCAGCAGAGGGGGACAGGGCTCCTACGAGCAGTACTTC. As protein: CASSRGGQGSYEQYF.

The gene calls are TRBV6-5 and TRBJ2-3; maybe TRBD2 (6 bases). V was pared by 2 bases and J by 3 bases, with 12 bases between. CDR1 MNHEY and CDR2 SVGAGI come from the germline V gene. The CDR3 contains 15 residues. The CDR3 loop reads CASSYRGEVTDTQYF. The DNA of the CDR3 is TGTGCCAGCAGTTACCGCGGGGAAGTAACAGATACGCAGTATTTT.

J is TRBJ1-2 and V is TRBV7-2; 7 nucleotides align to TRBD1. Losses at the gene ends were 4 bases for V and 2 bases for J; bases not matched to a gene: 7. The CDR3 covers 15 residues. Germline V gene lookup returns CDR1 SGHTA and CDR2 FQGNSA. The CDR3 nucleotides read TGTGCCAGCAGCTCCCAGGGGACAGCCAACTATGGCTACACCTTC. Protein product: CASSSQGTANYGYTF.

The V and J genes are TRBV7-9 and TRBJ2-7, with 10 bases matching TRBD1. CDR1 is SEHNR, CDR2 FQNEAQ, per germline (reference sequence). V lost 6 bases to trimming and J lost 4 bases; unmatched junction nucleotides: 9. CDR3 length: 15 residues. The CDR3 DNA is TGTGCCAGCAGTCCTCCGGGACAGGGGCTTTACGAGCAGTACTTC. Translating gives CASSPPGQGLYEQYF.

This rearrangement joins TRBV7-9 to TRBJ1-1, with D perhaps matching TRBD1 (5 bases). The CDR3 sequence is 13 residues long. The V end was cut by 0 bases, the J end by 6 bases, with 8 bases between. Germline CDR1 reads SEHNR; CDR2 reads FQNEAQ (reference sequence). CDR3 protein: CASSLAGAAEAFF. CDR3 bases: TGTGCCAGCAGCTTAGCTGGGGCAGCTGAAGCTTTCTTT. The variable domain in full, with the rest retrieved from reference TRBV7-9 and TRBJ1-1, is DTGVSQNPRHKITKRGQNVTFRCDPISEHNRLYWYRQTLGQGPEFLTYFQNEAQLEKSRLLSDRFSAERPKGSFSTLEIQRTEQGDSAMYLCASSLAGAAEAFFGQGTRLTVV.

This chain connects TRBV9 to TRBJ1-2; TRBD1 aligns across 10 bases. Germline CDR1 SGDLS, CDR2 YYNGEE. CDR3 length: 14 amino acids. The V segment lost 7 bases and the J segment 2 bases; nucleotides outside the gene matches: 5. The CDR3 protein is CASQGQGGNYGYTF. The CDR3 DNA sequence: TGTGCCAGCCAAGGACAGGGGGGAAACTATGGCTACACCTTC.

V usage is TRBV12-3 or TRBV12-4 and J usage is TRBJ2-1; perhaps TRBD2 as D (5 bases). V was cut by 6 bases and J by 0 bases, with 6 bases left in between. The CDR3 extends over 13 amino acids. The CDR3 region is CASSRDSYNEQFF. CDR3 bases: TGTGCCAGCAGCCGGGACTCCTACAATGAGCAGTTCTTC.

The chain employs TRBV7-2 and TRBJ2-1, with 7 bases that match TRBD2. The germline gives CDR1 SGHTA, CDR2 FQGNSA. The V segment lost 1 base and the J segment 4 bases; nucleotides outside the gene matches: 7. CDR3 length equals 16 residues. The CDR3 is CASSLVSGLTYNEQFF. The CDR3 DNA reads TGTGCCAGCAGCTTAGTCTCGGGACTAACATACAATGAGCAGTTCTTC.

J is TRBJ2-7 and V is TRBV28, with 8 nucleotides matching TRBD2. The junction had 4 bases not matched to a gene; V was cut back by 4 bases and J by 2 bases. The CDR3 extends over 14 amino acids. Germline-derived CDR1 and CDR2 are MDHEN and SYDVKM. Here the CDR3 reads CASSSGGLAYEQYF. As DNA, the CDR3 is TGTGCCAGCAGTTCGGGGGGACTAGCCTACGAGCAGTACTTC.

In its sample, this clone was seen once. The chain couples TRBV28 to TRBJ1-1, with D maybe TRBD1 (6 bases). V lost 3 bases and J 2 bases, leaving 16 bases between the germline ends. The CDR3 is 16 residues long. The germline V gene encodes CDR1 MDHEN and CDR2 SYDVKM. The DNA for the CDR3 is TGTGCCAGCAGTTTGGAGGCCGGGGGGCCCAACACTGAAGCTTTCTTT. It translates to CASSLEAGGPNTEAFF.

The V call is TRBV19, the J call TRBJ1-3, with D perhaps matching TRBD1 (6 bases). The CDR3 loop spans 13 amino acids. Germline CDR1 reads LNHDA; CDR2 reads SQIVND (reference sequence). Trimming left V 6 bases short and J 0 bases short, with 6 bases between. The CDR3 DNA reads as TGTGCCAGTAGGACAGGCTCTGGAAACACCATATATTTT. As protein: CASRTGSGNTIYF.

The chain recombines TRBV21-1 with TRBJ2-7; the table's TRBD2 call for D was not verified on the DNA. TRBV21-1 is a known pseudogene. This CDR3 spans 19 amino acids. The CDR3 is CASSKDGSGRNFHAYEQYF. The DNA of the CDR3 is TGTGCCAGCAGCAAAGATGGTAGCGGGCGGAATTTCCACGCATACGAGCAGTACTTC.

The rearrangement links TRBV7-9 to TRBJ1-1; D is unresolved. This CDR3 comprises 13 residues. V was clipped by 3 bases and J by 1 base, with 6 bases between them. Germline V gives CDR1 SEHNR, CDR2 FQNEAQ (reference sequence). The CDR3 sequence is CASSLGTNTEAFF. In DNA, the CDR3 is TGTGCCAGCAGCTTGGGCACGAACACTGAAGCTTTCTTT.

This clone was seen only once. The J gene is TRBJ2-7, the V gene TRBV29-1; D perhaps matches TRBD2 (5 bases). V was pared by 1 base and J by 6 bases, with 10 bases between. Germline assignment: CDR1 SQVTM and CDR2 ANQGSEA. The CDR3 spans 12 residues. CDR3 sequence (DNA): TGCAGCGTTGAAGGCCGAGGAGGCGAGCAGTACTTC. It translates to CSVEGRGGEQYF.

In this sample, this clone turned up once. The chain carries TRBV6-1 and TRBJ1-4, with no clear D. Germline values: CDR1 MNHNS, CDR2 SASEGT. V was cut by 0 bases and J by 0 bases, with 5 bases left in between. The CDR3 is made up of 15 amino acids. The CDR3 loop reads CASSEAAATNEKLFF. CDR3 coding DNA: TGTGCCAGCAGTGAAGCGGCAGCAACTAATGAAAAACTGTTTTTT.

V is TRBV7-9 and J is TRBJ2-7; possible D gene TRBD2, 5 bases. The CDR3 extends over 12 amino acids. Trimming took off 8 bases at V and 6 bases at J, with 14 bases between the two ends. Germline lookup yields CDR1 SEHNR and CDR2 FQNEAQ (reference sequence). DNA of the CDR3: TGTGCCAGCGGACTCACGCCTGGCGAGCAGTACTTC. It codes for CASGLTPGEQYF.

The CDR3 here is CASGHRVSSEAFF. The CDR3 bases are TGTGCTAGTGGTCACCGGGTATCTTCTGAAGCTTTCTTT. The chain combines TRBV12-5 with TRBJ1-1, with unresolved D. The CDR3 sequence is 13 residues long. The V and J ends lost 5 bases and 6 bases respectively, with 13 bases between them. Germline-derived CDR1 and CDR2 are LGHNT and FRNRAP.